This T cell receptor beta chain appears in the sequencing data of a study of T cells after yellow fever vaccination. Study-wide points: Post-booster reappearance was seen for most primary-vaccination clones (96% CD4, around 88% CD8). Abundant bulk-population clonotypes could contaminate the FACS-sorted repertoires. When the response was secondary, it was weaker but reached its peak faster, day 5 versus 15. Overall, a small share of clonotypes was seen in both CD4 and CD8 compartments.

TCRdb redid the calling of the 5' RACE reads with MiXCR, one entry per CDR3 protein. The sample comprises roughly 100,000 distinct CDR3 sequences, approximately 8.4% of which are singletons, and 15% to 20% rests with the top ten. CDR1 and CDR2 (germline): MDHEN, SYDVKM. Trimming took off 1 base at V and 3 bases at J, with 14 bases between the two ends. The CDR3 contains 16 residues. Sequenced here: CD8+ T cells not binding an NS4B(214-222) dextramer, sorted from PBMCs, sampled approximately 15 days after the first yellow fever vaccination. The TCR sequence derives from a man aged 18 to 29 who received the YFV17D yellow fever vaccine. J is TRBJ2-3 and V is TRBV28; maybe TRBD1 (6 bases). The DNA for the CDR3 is TGTGCCAGCAGTTTATTGCCCGGGCAGGGGACAGATACGCAGTATTTT. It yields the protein CASSLLPGQGTDTQYF.